This T cell receptor (beta chain) derives from a study of T cell responses to AZD1222 COVID-19 vaccine. Note on this clone: What it recognizes is unknown.

Second doses at about 4 or about 12 weeks were pooled. Repertoires were generated with immunoSEQ multiplex PCR, while TCRdb's copy carries only in-frame clones and drops some. Here the sample spans 65,000 to 95,000 clones, 80% to 90% being singletons. The CDR3 runs to 12 residues. Trimming removed 2 bases at V and 9 bases at J, with 8 bases between. Germline V gene lookup returns CDR1 SEHNR and CDR2 FQNEAQ (reference sequence). General study findings and limits: Among spike-specific TCRs, nearly half reportedly target unmutated variant regions.

This TCR was sampled from an adult who received the AZD1222 COVID-19 vaccine. The sample in question was peripheral blood, obtained 28 days after the second AZD1222 dose. This sequence joins TRBV7-9 and TRBJ2-1; TRBD2 is a possible D gene (5 bases). The DNA of the CDR3 is TGTGCCAGCAGCTTACCCCGGGGTGAGCAGTTCTTC. This sequence encodes CASSLPRGEQFF.